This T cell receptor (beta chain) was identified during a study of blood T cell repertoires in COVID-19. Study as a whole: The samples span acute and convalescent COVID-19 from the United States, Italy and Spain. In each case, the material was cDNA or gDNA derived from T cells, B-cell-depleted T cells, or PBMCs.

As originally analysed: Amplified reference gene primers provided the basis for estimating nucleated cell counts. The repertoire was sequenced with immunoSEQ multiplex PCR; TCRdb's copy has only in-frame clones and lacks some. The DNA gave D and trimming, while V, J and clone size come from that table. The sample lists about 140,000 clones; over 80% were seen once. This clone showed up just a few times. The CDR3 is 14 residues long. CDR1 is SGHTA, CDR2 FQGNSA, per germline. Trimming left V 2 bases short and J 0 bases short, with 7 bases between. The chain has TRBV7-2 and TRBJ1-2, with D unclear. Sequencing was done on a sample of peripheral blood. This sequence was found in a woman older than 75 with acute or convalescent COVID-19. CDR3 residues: CASSLSDTNYGYTF. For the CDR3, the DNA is TGTGCCAGCAGCTTATCAGATACTAACTATGGCTACACCTTC.